This TCR beta chain appears in the sequencing data of a study of cytomegalovirus exposure and HLA in healthy donors. In germline, CDR1 is SGHRS, CDR2 YFSETQ. The CDR3 consists of 16 residues. The junction had 5 bases not matched to a gene; V was cut back by 3 bases and J by 7 bases. The PCR employed 60 Vbeta primers together with 13 Jbeta primers. Profiling relied on immunoSEQ multiplex PCR, and the TCRdb table lists in-frame clones only, not all of them. The table includes 80,000 to 95,000 clones, approximately 63% detected once. The source material was PBMCs. The TCR sequence derives from a woman in her thirties in good health and CMV-seronegative. J is TRBJ2-1 and V is TRBV5-1; the match to TRBD2 covers 15 bases. CDR3 bases: TGCGCCAGCAGCTGGGGACTAGCGGGGGGCATGAATGAGCAGTTCTTC. Protein product: CASSWGLAGGMNEQFF.